The clone carrying this T cell receptor beta chain was seen more than once but under ten times. As yet, its antigen is unknown. The germline gives CDR1 SGHAT, CDR2 FQNNGV. Trimming took 5 bases from V and 4 from J, leaving 15 bases between them. The CDR3 runs to 14 residues. These data are taken from a study of T-cell reconstitution after alpha-beta-depleted transplantation in children. Notes on the study in general: When one year had passed after transplant, most T-cell counts and diversity came from newly produced T cells.

For TCRbeta, the library was prepared with unique molecular identifiers. TCRdb fed the PCR reads into MiXCR, producing one record per CDR3 protein. Here the sample spans about 870,000 distinct CDR3 sequences, 16% being singletons. This sequence joins TRBV11-2 and TRBJ2-7; TRBD2 is a possible D gene (6 bases). The specimen comprised PBMCs, mostly from graft donor cells, sampled 360 days after TCRalphabeta/CD19-depleted stem cell transplant. This sequence was found in a male patient younger than 18 who had a stem cell transplant for acute lymphoblastic leukemia, so the T cells may come from the graft donor. The CDR3 DNA reads TGTGCCAGCAGCCCTCGGAGGGTGGAGTACGAGCAGTACTTC. As protein: CASSPRRVEYEQYF.